This T cell receptor beta chain was identified during a study of T cell repertoires in cytomegalovirus infection. Looking at the study overall: Both recently identified HLA-C-restricted and well-studied HLA-B-restricted CMV epitopes were used in the study. It can be stated that public TCR beta signatures indicated CMV infection as well as a matching HLA type.

Notes on this clonotype: The antigen remains unidentified.

Study-level findings and limits: The ex vivo response showed dominance by HLA-C-restricted CMV-specific TCR beta clonotypes. CMV carriers having the relevant HLA were flagged by cumulative public TCR beta family frequency.

TCRdb redid the calling of the reads with MiXCR, one entry per CDR3 protein. Here the sample spans hundreds of thousands of distinct CDR3 sequences, around 32% being singletons. The trim removed 5 bases at V and 1 base at J, leaving 16 bases unmatched. From germline, CDR1 is SEHNR and CDR2 FQNEAQ (reference sequence). The CDR3 is made up of 19 amino acids. Sample: cultured PBMCs, taken from culture after CMV antigen stimulation. This TCR came from a human donor in good health (CMV status not recorded). Some clones in this sample may be carry-over from other donors' samples. The V gene is TRBV7-9, the J gene TRBJ2-1; 8 nucleotides agree with TRBD2. For the CDR3, the DNA is TGTGCCAGCAGCCGCCGAGCGGGAGACATAGTTGGTTCCTACAATGAGCAGTTCTTC. Translating gives CASSRRAGDIVGSYNEQFF. The full variable domain, its missing parts supplied by reference TRBV7-9 and TRBJ2-1, is DTGVSQNPRHKITKRGQNVTFRCDPISEHNRLYWYRQTLGQGPEFLTYFQNEAQLEKSRLLSDRFSAERPKGSFSTLEIQRTEQGDSAMYLCASSRRAGDIVGSYNEQFFGPGTRLTVL.